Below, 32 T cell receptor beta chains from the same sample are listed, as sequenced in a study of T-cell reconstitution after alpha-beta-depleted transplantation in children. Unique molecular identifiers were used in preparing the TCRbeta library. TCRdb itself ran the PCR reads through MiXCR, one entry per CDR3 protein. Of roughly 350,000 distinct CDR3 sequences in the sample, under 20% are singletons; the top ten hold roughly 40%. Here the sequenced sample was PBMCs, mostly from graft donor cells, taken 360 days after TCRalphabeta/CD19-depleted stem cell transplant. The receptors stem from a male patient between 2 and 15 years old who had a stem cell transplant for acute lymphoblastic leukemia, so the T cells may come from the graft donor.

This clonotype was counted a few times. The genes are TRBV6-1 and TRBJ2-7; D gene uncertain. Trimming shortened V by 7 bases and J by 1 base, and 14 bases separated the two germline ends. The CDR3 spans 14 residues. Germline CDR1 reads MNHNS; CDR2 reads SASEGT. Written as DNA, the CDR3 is TGTGCCAGCAAGCAACAGACACAATCCTACGAGCAGTACTTC. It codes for CASKQQTQSYEQYF.

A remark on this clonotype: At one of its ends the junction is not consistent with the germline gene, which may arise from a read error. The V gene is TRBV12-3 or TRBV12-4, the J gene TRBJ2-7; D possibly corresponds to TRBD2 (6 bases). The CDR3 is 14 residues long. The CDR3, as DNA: TGTGCCAGCAGTCCTGGGGGGACTTCCTACGGGCAGTACTTC. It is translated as CASSPGGTSYGQYF.

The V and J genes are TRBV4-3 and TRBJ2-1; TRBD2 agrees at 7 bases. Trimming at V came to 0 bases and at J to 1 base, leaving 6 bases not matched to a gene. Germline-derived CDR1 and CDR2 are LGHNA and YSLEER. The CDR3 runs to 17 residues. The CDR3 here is CASSQDLGGSSYNEQFF. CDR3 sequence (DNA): TGCGCCAGCAGCCAAGATCTAGGCGGGAGTTCCTACAATGAGCAGTTCTTC.

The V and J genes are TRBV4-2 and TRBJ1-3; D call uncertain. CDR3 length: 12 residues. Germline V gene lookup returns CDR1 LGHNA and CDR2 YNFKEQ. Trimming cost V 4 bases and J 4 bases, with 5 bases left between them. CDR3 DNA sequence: TGTGCCAGCAGCCCGGCGGGAAACACCATATATTTT. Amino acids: CASSPAGNTIYF.

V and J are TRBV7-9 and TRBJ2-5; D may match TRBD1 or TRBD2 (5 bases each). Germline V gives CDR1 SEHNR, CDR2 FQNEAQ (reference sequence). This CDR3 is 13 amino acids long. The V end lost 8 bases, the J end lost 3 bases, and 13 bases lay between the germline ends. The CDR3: CASRTGGEETQYF. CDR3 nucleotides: TGTGCCAGCCGAACTGGGGGAGAAGAGACCCAGTACTTC.

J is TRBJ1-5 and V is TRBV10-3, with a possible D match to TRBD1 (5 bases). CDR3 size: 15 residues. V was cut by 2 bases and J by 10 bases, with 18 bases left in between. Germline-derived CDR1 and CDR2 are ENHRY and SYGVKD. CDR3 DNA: TGTGCCATCAGTGAGGTCAGGGATTTAGGCGATCCCCAGCATTTT. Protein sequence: CAISEVRDLGDPQHF.

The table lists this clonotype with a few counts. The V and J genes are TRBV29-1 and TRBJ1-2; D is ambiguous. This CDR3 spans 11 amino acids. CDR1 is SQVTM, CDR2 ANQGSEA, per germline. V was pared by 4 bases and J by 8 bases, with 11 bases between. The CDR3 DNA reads TGCAGCGTTGGACGACGTGTGGGCTACACCTTC. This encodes CSVGRRVGYTF. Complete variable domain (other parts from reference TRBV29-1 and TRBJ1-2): SAVISQKPSRDICQRGTSLTIQCQVDSQVTMMFWYRQQPGQSLTLIATANQGSEATYESGFVIDKFPISRPNLTFSTLTVSNMSPEDSSIYLCSVGRRVGYTFGSGTRLTVV.

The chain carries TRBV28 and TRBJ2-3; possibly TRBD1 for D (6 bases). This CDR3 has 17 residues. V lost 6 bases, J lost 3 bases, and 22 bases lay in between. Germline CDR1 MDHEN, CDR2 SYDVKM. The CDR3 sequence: CASSLIGRDMETDTQYF. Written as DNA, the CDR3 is TGTGCCAGCAGCTTAATAGGCCGGGACATGGAGACAGATACGCAGTATTTT.

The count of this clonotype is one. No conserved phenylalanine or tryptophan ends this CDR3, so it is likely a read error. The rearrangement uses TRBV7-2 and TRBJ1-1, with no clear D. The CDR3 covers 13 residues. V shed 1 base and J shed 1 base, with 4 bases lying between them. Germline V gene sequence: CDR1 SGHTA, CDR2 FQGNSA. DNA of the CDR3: TGTGCCAGCAGCTTAGAGGGGAACACTGAAGCTTTCTAT. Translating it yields CASSLEGNTEAFY.

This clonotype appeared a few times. Here the CDR3 reads CASREDREHEQYF. In nucleotides, the CDR3 is TGTGCCAGCAGGGAGGACAGGGAACACGAGCAGTACTTC. The chain links TRBV7-2 to TRBJ2-7, with 8 bases fitting TRBD1. Germline assignment: CDR1 SGHTA and CDR2 FQGNSA. The length of the CDR3 is 13 residues. Trimming removed 6 bases from V and 5 bases from J; junction bases left unmatched: 6.

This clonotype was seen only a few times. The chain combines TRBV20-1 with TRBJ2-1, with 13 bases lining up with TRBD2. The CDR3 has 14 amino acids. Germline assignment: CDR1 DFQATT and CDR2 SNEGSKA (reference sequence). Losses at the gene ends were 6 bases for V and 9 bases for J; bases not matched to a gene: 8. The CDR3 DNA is TGCAGTGCGGGGACTAGCGGGAAAATCAGTGAGCAGTTCTTC. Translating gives CSAGTSGKISEQFF.

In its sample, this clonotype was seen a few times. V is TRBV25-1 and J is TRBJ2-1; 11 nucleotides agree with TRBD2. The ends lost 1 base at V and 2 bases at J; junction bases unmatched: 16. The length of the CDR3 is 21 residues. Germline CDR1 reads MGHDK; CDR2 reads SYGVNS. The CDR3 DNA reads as TGTGCCAGCAGTGAATGGGAGGTGGGCTCAACTAGCGGGAGAACCTACAATGAGCAGTTCTTC. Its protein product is CASSEWEVGSTSGRTYNEQFF.

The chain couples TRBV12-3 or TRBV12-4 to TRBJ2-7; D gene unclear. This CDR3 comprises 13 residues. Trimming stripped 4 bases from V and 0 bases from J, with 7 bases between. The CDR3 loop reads CASSWMLSYEQYF. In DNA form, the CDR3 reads TGTGCCAGCAGTTGGATGCTCTCCTACGAGCAGTACTTC.

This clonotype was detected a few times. CDR3 region: CASQPTGNLSPQHF. CDR3 DNA: TGTGCCAGCCAGCCGACAGGGAACCTCAGTCCCCAGCATTTT. The gene calls are TRBV25-1 and TRBJ1-5; 7 nucleotides agree with TRBD1. This CDR3 region has 14 residues. Per the germline V gene, CDR1 is MGHDK and CDR2 is SYGVNS. V was clipped by 8 bases and J by 10 bases; unmatched bases: 14.

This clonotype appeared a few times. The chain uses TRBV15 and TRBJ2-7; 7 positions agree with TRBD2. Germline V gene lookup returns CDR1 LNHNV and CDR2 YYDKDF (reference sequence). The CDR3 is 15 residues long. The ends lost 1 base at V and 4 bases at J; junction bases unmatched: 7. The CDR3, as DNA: TGTGCCACCAGCAGAGCCGGCCAGGGAGGGTACGAGCAGTACTTC. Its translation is CATSRAGQGGYEQYF.

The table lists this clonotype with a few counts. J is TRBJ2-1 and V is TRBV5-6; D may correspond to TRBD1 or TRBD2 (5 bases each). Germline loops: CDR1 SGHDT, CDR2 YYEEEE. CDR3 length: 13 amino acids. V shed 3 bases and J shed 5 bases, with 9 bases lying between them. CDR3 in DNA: TGTGCCAGCAGCTGGGGGATAAACAATGAGCAGTTCTTC. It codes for CASSWGINNEQFF.

The CDR3 sequence: CASSQDIATNTDTQYF. The CDR3 DNA reads as TGCGCCAGCAGCCAAGATATCGCAACCAACACAGATACGCAGTATTTT. The chain carries TRBV4-3 and TRBJ2-3; D gene uncertain. The CDR3 is 16 amino acids. Deletions cut 0 bases from V and 2 bases from J, with 12 bases between. The germline gives CDR1 LGHNA, CDR2 YSLEER.

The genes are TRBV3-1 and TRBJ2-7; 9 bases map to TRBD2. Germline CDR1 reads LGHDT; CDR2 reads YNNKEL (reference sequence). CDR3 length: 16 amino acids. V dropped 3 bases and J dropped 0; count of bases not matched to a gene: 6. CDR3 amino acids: CASSHRLAGSSYEQYF. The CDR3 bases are TGTGCCAGCAGCCACCGTCTAGCGGGGAGCTCCTACGAGCAGTACTTC.

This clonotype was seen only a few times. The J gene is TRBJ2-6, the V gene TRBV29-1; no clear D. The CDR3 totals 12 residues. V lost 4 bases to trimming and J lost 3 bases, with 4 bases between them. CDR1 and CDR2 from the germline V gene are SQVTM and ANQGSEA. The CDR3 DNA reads TGCAGCGTTGTCCTTGGGGCCAACGTCCTGACTTTC. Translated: CSVVLGANVLTF.

The CDR3 DNA reads as TGCAGTGCCAGGGGGGGGACAGGGAGTTCACCCCTCCACTTT. Its protein product is CSARGGTGSSPLHF. The rearrangement links TRBV20-1 to TRBJ1-6; 9 bases fit TRBD1. The V gene's germline CDR1 is DFQATT and CDR2 SNEGSKA (reference sequence). This CDR3 has 14 residues. Losses at the gene ends were 6 bases for V and 9 bases for J; bases not matched to a gene: 9.

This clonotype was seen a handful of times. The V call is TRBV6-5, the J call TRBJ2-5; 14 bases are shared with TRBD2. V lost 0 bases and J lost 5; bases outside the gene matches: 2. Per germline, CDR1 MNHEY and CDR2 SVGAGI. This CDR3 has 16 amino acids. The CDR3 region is CASSYSGLAGDETQYF. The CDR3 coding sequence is TGTGCCAGCAGTTACTCGGGACTAGCGGGGGACGAGACCCAGTACTTC.

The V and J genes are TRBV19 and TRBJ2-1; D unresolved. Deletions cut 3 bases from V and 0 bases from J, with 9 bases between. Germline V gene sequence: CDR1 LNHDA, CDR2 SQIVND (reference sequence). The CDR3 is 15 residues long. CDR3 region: CASSMAMYSYNEQFF. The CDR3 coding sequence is TGTGCCAGTAGTATGGCAATGTACTCCTACAATGAGCAGTTCTTC.

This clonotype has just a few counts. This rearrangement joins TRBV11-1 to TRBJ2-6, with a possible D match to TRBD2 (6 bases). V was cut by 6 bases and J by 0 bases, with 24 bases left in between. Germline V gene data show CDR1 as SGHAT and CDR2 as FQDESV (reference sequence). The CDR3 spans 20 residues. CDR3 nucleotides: TGTGCCAGCAGACCTAAACAGCGCGGGGCAGGGTACTCTGGGGCCAACGTCCTGACTTTC. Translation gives CASRPKQRGAGYSGANVLTF.

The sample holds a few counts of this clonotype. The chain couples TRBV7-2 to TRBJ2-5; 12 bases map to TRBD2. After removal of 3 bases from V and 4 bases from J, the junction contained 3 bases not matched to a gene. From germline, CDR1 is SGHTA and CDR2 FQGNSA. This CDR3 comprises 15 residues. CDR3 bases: TGTGCCAGCAGCTTCCTAGCGGGAGGGCTAGAGACCCAGTACTTC. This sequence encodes CASSFLAGGLETQYF.

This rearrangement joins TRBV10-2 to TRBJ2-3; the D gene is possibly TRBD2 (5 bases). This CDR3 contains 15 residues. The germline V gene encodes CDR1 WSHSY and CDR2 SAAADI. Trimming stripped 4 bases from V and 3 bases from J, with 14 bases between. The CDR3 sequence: CASSGLTGSTDTQYF. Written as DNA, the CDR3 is TGCGCCAGCAGTGGACTGACGGGATCGACAGATACGCAGTATTTT.

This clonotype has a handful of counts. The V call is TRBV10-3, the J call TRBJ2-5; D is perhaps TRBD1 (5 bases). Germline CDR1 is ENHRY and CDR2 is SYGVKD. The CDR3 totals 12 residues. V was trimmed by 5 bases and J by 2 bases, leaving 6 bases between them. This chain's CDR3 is CAISTGQETQYF. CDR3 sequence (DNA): TGTGCCATCAGTACAGGTCAAGAGACCCAGTACTTC.

The CDR3 nucleotides read TGCGCCAGCAGCTTTGGACAAAACACAGATACGCAGTATTTT. It specifies CASSFGQNTDTQYF. J is TRBJ2-3 and V is TRBV5-1, with a weak D call TRBD1 (5 bases). The V and J ends lost 2 bases and 2 bases respectively, with 9 bases between them. Germline CDR1 reads SGHRS; CDR2 reads YFSETQ. This CDR3 contains 14 residues.

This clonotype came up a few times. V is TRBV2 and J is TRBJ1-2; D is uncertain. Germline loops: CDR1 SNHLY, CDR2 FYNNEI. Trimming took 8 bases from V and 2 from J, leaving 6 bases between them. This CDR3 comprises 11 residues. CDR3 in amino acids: CASEDNYGYTF. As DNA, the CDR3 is TGTGCCAGCGAAGACAACTATGGCTACACCTTC.

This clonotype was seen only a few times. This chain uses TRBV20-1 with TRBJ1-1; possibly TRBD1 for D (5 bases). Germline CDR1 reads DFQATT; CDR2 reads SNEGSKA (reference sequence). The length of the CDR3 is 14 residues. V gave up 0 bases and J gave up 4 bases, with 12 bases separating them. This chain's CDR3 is CSARDGGGGTEAFF. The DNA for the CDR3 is TGCAGTGCTAGAGATGGGGGGGGAGGCACTGAAGCTTTCTTT.

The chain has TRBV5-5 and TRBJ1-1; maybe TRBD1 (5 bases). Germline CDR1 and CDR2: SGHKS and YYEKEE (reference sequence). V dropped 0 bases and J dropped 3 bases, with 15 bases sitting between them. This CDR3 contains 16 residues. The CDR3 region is CASSLGAGMRYTEAFF. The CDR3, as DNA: TGTGCCAGCAGCTTGGGGGCAGGGATGAGGTACACTGAAGCTTTCTTT.

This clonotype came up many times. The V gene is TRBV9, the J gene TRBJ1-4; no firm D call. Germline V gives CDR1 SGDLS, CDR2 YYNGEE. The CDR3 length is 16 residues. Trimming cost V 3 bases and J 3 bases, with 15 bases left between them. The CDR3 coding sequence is TGTGCCAGCAGCGCCACCTTCCGGGAGTCTAATGAAAAACTGTTTTTT. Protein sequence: CASSATFRESNEKLFF. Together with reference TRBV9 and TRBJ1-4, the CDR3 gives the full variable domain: DSGVTQTPKHLITATGQRVTLRCSPRSGDLSVYWYQQSLDQGLQFLIQYYNGEERAKGNILERFSAQQFPDLHSELNLSSLELGDSALYFCASSATFRESNEKLFFGSGTQLSVL.

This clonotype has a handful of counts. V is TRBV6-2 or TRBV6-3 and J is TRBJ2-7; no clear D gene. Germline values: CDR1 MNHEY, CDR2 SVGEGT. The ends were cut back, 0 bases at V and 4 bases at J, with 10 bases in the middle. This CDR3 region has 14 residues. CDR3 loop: CASSYSGGRYEQYF. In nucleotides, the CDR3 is TGTGCCAGCAGTTACTCTGGCGGACGTTACGAGCAGTACTTC.